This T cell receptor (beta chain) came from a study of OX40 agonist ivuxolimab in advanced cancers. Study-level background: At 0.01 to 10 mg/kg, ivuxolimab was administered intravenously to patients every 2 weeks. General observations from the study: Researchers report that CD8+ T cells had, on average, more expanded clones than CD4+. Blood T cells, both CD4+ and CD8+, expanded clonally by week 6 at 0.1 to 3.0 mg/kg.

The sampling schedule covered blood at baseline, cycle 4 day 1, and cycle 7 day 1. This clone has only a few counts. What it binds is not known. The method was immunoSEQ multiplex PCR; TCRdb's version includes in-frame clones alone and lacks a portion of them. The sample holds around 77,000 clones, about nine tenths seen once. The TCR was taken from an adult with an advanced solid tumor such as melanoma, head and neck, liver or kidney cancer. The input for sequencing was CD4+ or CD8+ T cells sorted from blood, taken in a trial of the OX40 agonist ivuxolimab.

CDR3 bases: TGCGCCAGCAGCCAAGCGCCCTGGACTAGCGGGAGGAGTGAGAACACCGGGGAGCTGTTTTTT. Translating it yields CASSQAPWTSGRSENTGELFF. The V gene is TRBV4-1, the J gene TRBJ2-2, with 14 nucleotides matching TRBD2. The V and J ends lost 1 base and 1 base, in that order; junction bases with no gene match: 11. CDR3 length: 21 residues. Germline CDR1 reads MGHRA; CDR2 reads YSYEKL.